These 10 T cell receptor beta chains came from one sample sequenced in a study of technical replicates of blood from several donors. Profiled with immunoSEQ multiplex PCR; TCRdb holds only in-frame clones, not every one. The profile shows roughly 70,000 clones, 90% of them singletons. The specimen sequenced was PBMCs. These receptors were taken from a human donor in good health. Some clones in this sample may be carry-over from other donors' samples.

The chain is built from TRBV30 and TRBJ1-4; 8 bases align to TRBD1. The junction had 6 bases not matched to a gene; V was cut back by 1 base and J by 8 bases. Germline V gives CDR1 GTSNPN, CDR2 SVGIG (reference sequence). The CDR3 is 14 amino acids. The DNA of the CDR3 is TGTGCCTGGAGTGAGGGACAGGTTGGGGAAAAACTGTTTTTT. Its translation: CAWSEGQVGEKLFF.

The J gene is TRBJ2-1, the V gene TRBV5-6, with 11 bases that match TRBD2. This CDR3 is built from 15 residues. Germline CDR1 is SGHDT and CDR2 is YYEEEE. After removal of 0 bases from V and 7 bases from J, the junction contained 3 bases not matched to a gene. The CDR3 DNA is TGTGCCAGCAGCTTGGGACTAGCGGGATTGAATGAGCAGTTCTTC. Translation: CASSLGLAGLNEQFF.

The chain links TRBV12-5 to TRBJ1-2; D gene unclear. The CDR3 runs 15 residues. V was pared by 1 base and J by 7 bases, with 16 bases between. Germline loops: CDR1 LGHNT, CDR2 FRNRAP. This CDR3 is CASGLGYGILGGYTF. Here the CDR3 DNA reads TGTGCTAGTGGTTTGGGCTACGGGATTCTGGGTGGCTACACCTTC.

The chain uses TRBV29-1 and TRBJ1-2; 8 bases fit TRBD1. This CDR3 is built from 12 residues. Germline-derived CDR1 and CDR2 are SQVTM and ANQGSEA. Trimming took 8 bases from V and 6 from J; bases not matched to a gene: 8. In DNA form, the CDR3 reads TGCAGCTTTAGACAGGGGATGGATGGCTACACCTTC. Translated: CSFRQGMDGYTF.

V and J are TRBV21-1 and TRBJ1-5; the table's D call of TRBD1 was not tested on the DNA. TRBV21-1 is a pseudogene. The CDR3 spans 16 residues. The CDR3 DNA is TGTGCCAGACACGGTGAGACAGGGTTGGGCAATCAGCCCCAGCATTTT. The encoded protein is CARHGETGLGNQPQHF.

This rearrangement joins TRBV19 to TRBJ1-4; tentative D call: TRBD1 (5 bases). The ends were cut back, 10 bases at V and 5 bases at J, with 20 bases in the middle. Germline CDR1 reads LNHDA; CDR2 reads SQIVND (reference sequence). This CDR3 comprises 15 residues. CDR3 region: CATRKRGNTNEKLFF. The CDR3 coding sequence is TGTGCCACCAGAAAACGGGGGAACACCAATGAAAAACTGTTTTTT. The full variable domain, rest sourced from reference TRBV19 and TRBJ1-4, is DGGITQSPKYLFRKEGQNVTLSCEQNLNHDAMYWYRQDPGQGLRLIYYSQIVNDFQKGDIAEGYSVSREKKESFPLTVTSAQKNPTAFYLCATRKRGNTNEKLFFGSGTQLSVL.

This clone has a handful of counts. V usage is TRBV7-2 and J usage is TRBJ1-5, with D perhaps TRBD1 (6 bases). Trimming stripped 8 bases from V and 0 bases from J, with 14 bases between. The germline V gene has CDR1 SGHTA and CDR2 FQGNSA. The CDR3 covers 15 residues. The CDR3 DNA reads TGTGCCAGCGAACCGGGGGGCGGTAGCAATCAGCCCCAGCATTTT. This gives the protein CASEPGGGSNQPQHF.

The chain links TRBV19 to TRBJ1-1; D possibly corresponds to TRBD1 (5 bases). V lost 5 bases to trimming and J lost 5 bases, with 12 bases between them. Germline assignment: CDR1 LNHDA and CDR2 SQIVND (reference sequence). The CDR3 has 13 residues. The CDR3: CASSLARVTEAFF. The DNA for the CDR3 is TGTGCCAGTAGTCTAGCCAGGGTGACTGAAGCTTTCTTT. The full variable domain, completed using reference TRBV19 and TRBJ1-1, is DGGITQSPKYLFRKEGQNVTLSCEQNLNHDAMYWYRQDPGQGLRLIYYSQIVNDFQKGDIAEGYSVSREKKESFPLTVTSAQKNPTAFYLCASSLARVTEAFFGQGTRLTVV.

The chain has TRBV5-6 and TRBJ1-1; TRBD1 aligns across 10 bases. This CDR3 is built from 17 residues. The V gene's germline CDR1 is SGHDT and CDR2 YYEEEE. V gave up 5 bases and J gave up 1 base; unmatched junction bases: 11. The DNA of the CDR3 is TGTGCCAGCAGGCGCCGGGACAGGGGAGTGAAGAACACTGAAGCTTTCTTT. Protein sequence: CASRRRDRGVKNTEAFF.

The chain joins TRBV6-4 to TRBJ1-4, with 9 bases fitting TRBD1. The germline V gene encodes CDR1 MRHNA and CDR2 SNTAGT. This CDR3 is 15 amino acids long. The J segment lost 7 bases and the V segment lost 7 bases, leaving 10 bases of the junction unmatched. CDR3 bases: TGTGCCAGCATTCCGAACAGGGGGCGGGTTGAAAAACTGTTTTTT. Translating gives CASIPNRGRVEKLFF.